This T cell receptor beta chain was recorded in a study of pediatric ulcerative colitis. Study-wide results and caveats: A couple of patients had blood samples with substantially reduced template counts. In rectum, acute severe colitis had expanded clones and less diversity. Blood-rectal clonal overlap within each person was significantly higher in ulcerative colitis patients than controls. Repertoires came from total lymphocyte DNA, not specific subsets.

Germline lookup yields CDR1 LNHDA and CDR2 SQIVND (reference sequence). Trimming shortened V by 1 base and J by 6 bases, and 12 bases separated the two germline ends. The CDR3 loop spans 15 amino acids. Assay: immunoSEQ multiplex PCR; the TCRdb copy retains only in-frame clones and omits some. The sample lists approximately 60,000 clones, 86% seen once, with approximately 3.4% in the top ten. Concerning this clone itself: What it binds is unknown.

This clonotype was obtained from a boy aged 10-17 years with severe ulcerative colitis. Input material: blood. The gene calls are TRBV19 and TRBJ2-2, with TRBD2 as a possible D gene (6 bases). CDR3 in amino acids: CASSIAGEGPGELFF. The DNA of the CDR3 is TGTGCCAGTAGTATAGCGGGAGAGGGACCCGGGGAGCTGTTTTTT.